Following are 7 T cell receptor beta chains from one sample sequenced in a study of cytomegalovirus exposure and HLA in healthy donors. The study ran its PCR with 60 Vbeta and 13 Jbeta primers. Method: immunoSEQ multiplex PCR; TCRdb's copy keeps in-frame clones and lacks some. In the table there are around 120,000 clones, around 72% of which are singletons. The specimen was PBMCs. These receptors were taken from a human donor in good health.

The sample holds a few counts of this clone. The CDR3 DNA reads TGTGCCAGCAGTCGAGGCGATGAGCAGTTCTTC. It specifies CASSRGDEQFF. The V and J genes are TRBV27 and TRBJ2-1; D is ambiguous. Per the germline V gene, CDR1 is MNHEY and CDR2 is SMNVEV (reference sequence). The V gene lost 5 bases and the J gene lost 8 bases, with 7 bases spanning the gap. This CDR3 contains 11 residues.

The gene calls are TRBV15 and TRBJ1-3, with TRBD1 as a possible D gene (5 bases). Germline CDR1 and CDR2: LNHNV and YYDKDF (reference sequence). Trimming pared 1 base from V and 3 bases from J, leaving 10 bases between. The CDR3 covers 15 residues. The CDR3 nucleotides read TGTGCCACCAGCAGAGGACGGACATTTGGAAACACCATATATTTT. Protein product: CATSRGRTFGNTIYF.

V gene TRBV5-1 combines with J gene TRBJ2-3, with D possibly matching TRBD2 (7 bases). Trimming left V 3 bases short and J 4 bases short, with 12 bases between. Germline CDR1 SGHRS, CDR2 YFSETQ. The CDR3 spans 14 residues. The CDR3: CASSSGGGPDTQYF. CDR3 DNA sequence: TGCGCCAGCAGCTCTGGCGGGGGCCCAGATACGCAGTATTTT.

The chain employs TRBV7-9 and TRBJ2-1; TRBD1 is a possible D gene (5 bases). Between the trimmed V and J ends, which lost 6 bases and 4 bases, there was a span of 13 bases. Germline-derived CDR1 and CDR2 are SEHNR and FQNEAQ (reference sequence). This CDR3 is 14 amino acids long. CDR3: CASRAQGPYNEQFF. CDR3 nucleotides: TGTGCCAGCAGGGCCCAGGGTCCGTACAATGAGCAGTTCTTC.

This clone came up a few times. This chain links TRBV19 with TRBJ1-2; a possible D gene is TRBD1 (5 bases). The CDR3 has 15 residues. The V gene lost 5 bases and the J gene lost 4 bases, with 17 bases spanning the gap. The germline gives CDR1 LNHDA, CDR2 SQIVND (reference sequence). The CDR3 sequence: CASSPRAPLGYGYTF. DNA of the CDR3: TGTGCCAGTAGTCCCAGGGCCCCGTTAGGCTATGGCTACACCTTC.

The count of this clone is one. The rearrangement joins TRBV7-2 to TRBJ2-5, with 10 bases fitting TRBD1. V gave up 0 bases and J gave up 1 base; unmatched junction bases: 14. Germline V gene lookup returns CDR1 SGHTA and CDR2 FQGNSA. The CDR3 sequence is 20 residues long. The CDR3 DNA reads TGTGCCAGCAGCTTAGCGTCGGGGACAGGGGCCCCAAGCGGCCAAGAGACCCAGTACTTC. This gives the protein CASSLASGTGAPSGQETQYF.

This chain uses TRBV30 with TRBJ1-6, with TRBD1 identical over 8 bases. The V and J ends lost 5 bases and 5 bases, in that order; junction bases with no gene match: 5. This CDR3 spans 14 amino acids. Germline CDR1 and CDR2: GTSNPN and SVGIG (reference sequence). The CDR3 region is CAWVGQGHNSPLHF. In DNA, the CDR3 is TGTGCCTGGGTCGGACAGGGCCATAATTCACCCCTCCACTTT.